In this sample, the clone carrying this T cell receptor (beta chain) turned up a few times. Germline values: CDR1 DFQATT, CDR2 SNEGSKA (reference sequence). This CDR3 is 11 amino acids long. TCRdb itself ran the RT-PCR reads through MiXCR, one entry per CDR3 protein. The table has roughly 760,000 distinct CDR3 sequences, 21% seen once. The entry originates in a study of response to subunit inactivated influenza vaccine. The rearrangement joins TRBV20-1 to TRBJ2-1, with a weak D call TRBD1 (5 bases). Source: PBMCs from blood, taken around 5 days after vaccination. This TCR was recovered from a man in his forties or fifties who received an inactivated influenza vaccine. CDR3 protein: CRTESGNEQFF. In nucleotides, the CDR3 is TGCAGGACAGAAAGTGGCAATGAGCAGTTCTTC.